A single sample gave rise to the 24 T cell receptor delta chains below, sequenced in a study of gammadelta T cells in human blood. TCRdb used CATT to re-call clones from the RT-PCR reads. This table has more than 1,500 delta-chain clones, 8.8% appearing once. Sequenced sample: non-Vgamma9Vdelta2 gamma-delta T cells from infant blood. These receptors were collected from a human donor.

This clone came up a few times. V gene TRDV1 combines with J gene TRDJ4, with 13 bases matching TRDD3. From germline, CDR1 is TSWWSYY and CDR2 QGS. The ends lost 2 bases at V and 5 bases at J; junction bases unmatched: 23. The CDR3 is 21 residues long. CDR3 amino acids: CALGEWSQPRRTGGYAGPLIF. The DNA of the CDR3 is TGTGCTCTTGGGGAATGGTCCCAGCCCCGTCGTACTGGGGGATACGCAGGGCCCCTGATCTTT.

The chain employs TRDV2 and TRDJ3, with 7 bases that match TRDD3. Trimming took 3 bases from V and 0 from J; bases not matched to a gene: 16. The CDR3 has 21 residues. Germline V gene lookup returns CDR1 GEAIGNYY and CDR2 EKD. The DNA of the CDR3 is TGTGCCTGTGACTCAATCACTACTGGGGCCCTAAGCTCCTGGGACACCCGACAGATGTTTTTC. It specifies CACDSITTGALSSWDTRQMFF.

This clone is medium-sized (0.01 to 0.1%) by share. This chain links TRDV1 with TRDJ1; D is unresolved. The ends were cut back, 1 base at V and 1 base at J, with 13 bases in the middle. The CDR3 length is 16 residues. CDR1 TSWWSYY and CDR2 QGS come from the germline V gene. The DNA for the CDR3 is TGTGCTCTTGGGGAACCCTTATTCGATGGCACCGATAAACTCATCTTT. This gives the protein CALGEPLFDGTDKLIF.

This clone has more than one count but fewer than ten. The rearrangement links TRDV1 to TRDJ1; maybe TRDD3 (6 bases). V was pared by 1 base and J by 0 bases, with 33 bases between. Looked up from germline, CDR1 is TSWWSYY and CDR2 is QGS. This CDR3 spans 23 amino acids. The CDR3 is CALGEPPQVGLIKGGHYTDKLIF. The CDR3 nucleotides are TGTGCTCTTGGGGAACCCCCCCAGGTCGGCCTAATCAAAGGGGGACATTACACCGATAAACTCATCTTT.

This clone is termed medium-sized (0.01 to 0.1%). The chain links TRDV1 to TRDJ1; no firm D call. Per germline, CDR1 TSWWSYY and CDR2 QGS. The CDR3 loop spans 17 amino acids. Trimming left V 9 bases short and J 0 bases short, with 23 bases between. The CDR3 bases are TGTGCTCTAGCCAGGAGATTCCCCAACCGAAACACCGATAAACTCATCTTT. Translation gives CALARRFPNRNTDKLIF.

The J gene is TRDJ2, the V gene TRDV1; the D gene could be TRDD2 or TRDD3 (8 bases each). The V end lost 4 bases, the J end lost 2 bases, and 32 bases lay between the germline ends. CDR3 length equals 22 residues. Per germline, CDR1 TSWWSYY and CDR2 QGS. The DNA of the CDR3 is TGTGCTCTTGGGGTCCAAACCCTTCCTAGGGGGATATGCACCCTATTGACAGCACAACTCTTCTTT. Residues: CALGVQTLPRGICTLLTAQLFF.

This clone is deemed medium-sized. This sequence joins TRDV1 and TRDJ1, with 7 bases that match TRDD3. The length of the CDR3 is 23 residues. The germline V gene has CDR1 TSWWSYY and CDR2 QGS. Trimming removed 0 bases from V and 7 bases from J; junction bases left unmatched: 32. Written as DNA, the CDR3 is TGTGCTCTTGGGGAACTTAGGCCCTCCTCCCGGGACGTACTGGGGACCCCTTCGGGTAAACTCATCTTT. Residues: CALGELRPSSRDVLGTPSGKLIF.

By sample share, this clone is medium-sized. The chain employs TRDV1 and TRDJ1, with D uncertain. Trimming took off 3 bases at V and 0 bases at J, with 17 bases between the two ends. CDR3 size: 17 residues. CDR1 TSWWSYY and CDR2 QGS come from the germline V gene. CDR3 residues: CALGDALRAGYTDKLIF. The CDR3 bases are TGTGCTCTTGGGGACGCTCTTCGGGCTGGTTACACCGATAAACTCATCTTT.

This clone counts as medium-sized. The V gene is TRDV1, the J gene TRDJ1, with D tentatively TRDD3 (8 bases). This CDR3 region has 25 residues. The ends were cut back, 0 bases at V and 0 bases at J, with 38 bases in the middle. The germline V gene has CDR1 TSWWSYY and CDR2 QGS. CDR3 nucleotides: TGTGCTCTTGGGGAACTAGGATTTCCTACGGGGTACTGGGGGCAGCCATCTATATACACCGATAAACTCATCTTT. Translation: CALGELGFPTGYWGQPSIYTDKLIF.

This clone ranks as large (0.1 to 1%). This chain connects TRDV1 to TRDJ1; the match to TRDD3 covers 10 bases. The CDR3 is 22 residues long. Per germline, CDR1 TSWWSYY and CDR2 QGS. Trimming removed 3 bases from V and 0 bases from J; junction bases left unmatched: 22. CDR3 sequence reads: CALGDLLERGDTTPMYTDKLIF. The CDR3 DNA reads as TGTGCTCTTGGGGATCTCCTCGAGAGGGGGGATACGACCCCTATGTACACCGATAAACTCATCTTT.

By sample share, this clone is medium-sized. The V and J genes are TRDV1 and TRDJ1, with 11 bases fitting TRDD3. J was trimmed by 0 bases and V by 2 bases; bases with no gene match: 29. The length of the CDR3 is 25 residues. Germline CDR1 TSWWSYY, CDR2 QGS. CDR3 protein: CALGEFYALTDNWGIGARYTDKLIF. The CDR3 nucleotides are TGTGCTCTTGGGGAATTCTACGCCTTGACCGACAACTGGGGGATAGGGGCGAGGTACACCGATAAACTCATCTTT.

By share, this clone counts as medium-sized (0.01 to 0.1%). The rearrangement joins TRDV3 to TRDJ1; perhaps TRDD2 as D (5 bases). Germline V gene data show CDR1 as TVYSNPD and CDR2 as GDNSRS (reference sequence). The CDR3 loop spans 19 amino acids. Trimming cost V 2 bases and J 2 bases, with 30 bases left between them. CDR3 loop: CAFLPTSEKQLLATDKLIF. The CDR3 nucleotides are TGTGCCTTTCTCCCTACGTCTGAGAAACAACTCTTGGCTACCGATAAACTCATCTTT.

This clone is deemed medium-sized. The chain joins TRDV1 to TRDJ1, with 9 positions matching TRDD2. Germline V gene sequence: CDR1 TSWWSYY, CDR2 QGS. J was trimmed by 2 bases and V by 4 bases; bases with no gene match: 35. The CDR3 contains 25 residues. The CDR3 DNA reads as TGTGCTCTTGGGGCCCCTCCCTTCCTACACTTGACAGCAGAGGCCCTCCCCCACAGGACCGATAAACTCATCTTT. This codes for CALGAPPFLHLTAEALPHRTDKLIF.

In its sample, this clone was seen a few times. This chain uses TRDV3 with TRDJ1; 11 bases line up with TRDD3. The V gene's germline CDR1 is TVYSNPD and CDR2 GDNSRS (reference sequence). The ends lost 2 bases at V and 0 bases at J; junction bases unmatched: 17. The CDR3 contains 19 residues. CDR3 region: CAFPTLDLLGDMHTDKLIF. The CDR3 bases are TGTGCCTTTCCAACCTTAGATTTACTGGGGGATATGCACACCGATAAACTCATCTTT.

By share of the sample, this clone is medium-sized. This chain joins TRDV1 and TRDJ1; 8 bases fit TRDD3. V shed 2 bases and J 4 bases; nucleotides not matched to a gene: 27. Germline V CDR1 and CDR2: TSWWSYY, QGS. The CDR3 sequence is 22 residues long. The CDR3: CALGEEGVRNWGSLITGDKLIF. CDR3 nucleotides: TGTGCTCTTGGGGAAGAGGGGGTAAGGAACTGGGGGTCCCTGATTACGGGCGATAAACTCATCTTT.

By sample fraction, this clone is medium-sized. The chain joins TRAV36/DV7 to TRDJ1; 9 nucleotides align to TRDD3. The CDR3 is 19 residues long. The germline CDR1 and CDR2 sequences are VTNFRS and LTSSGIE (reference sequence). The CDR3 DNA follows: TGTGCCCAACATTCCTACTTGGTACTGGGGGACCAGTACACCGATAAACTCATCTTT. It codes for CAQHSYLVLGDQYTDKLIF.

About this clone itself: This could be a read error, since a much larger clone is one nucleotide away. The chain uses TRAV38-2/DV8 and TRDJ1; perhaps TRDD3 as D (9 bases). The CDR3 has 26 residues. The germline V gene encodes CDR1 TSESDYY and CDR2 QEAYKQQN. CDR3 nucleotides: TGTGCTTATAGGAGCAGTCGGACCACCCCATCCTTCCTAAAAAGACTGGGGGACATATACACCAATAAACTCATCTTT. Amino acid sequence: CAYRSSRTTPSFLKRLGDIYTNKLIF.

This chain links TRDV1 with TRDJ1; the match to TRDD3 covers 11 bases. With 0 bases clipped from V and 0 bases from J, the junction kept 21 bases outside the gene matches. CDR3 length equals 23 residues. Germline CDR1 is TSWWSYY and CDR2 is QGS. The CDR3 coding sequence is TGTGCTCTTGGGGAACTAGGATCCCCCTTTCTACGTCTGGGGGATACTGACACCGATAAACTCATCTTT. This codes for CALGELGSPFLRLGDTDTDKLIF.

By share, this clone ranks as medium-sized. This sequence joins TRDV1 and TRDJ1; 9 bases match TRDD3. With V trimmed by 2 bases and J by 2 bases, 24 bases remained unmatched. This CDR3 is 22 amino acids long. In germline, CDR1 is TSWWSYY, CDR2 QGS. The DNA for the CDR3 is TGTGCTCTTGGGGAAAGGCCTTCCCTCGTATACTGGGGGACCCATTCAACCGATAAACTCATCTTT. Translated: CALGERPSLVYWGTHSTDKLIF.

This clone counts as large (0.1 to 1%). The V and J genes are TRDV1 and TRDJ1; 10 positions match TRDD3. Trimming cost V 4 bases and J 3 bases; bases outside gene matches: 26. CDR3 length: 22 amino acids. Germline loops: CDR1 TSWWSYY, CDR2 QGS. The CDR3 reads CALGGRGLRPTGGFKGADKLIF. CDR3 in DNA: TGTGCTCTTGGGGGACGAGGCCTCCGCCCTACTGGGGGATTCAAGGGGGCCGATAAACTCATCTTT.

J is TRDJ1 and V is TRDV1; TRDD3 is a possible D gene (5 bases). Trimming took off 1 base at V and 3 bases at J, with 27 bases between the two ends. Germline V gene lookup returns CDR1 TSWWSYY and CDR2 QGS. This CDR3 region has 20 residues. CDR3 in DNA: TGTGCTCTTGGGGAACGTCCCTCGGGGAGACCCTTAATCGGACCCGATAAACTCATCTTT. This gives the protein CALGERPSGRPLIGPDKLIF.

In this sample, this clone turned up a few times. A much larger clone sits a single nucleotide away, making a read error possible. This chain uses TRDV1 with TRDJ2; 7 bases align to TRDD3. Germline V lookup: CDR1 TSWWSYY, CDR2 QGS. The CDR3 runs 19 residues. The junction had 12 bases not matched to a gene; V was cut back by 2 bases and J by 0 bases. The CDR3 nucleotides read TGTGCTCTTGGGGAAGGAAATGGAGGGGATATGGCTTTGACAGCACAACTCTTCTTT. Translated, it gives CALGEGNGGDMALTAQLFF.

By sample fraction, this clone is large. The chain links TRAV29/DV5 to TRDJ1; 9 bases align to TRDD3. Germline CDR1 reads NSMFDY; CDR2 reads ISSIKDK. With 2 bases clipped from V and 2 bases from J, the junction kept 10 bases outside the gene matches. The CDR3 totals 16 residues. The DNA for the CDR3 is TGTGCAGCAAGTATTACTGGGGGACACCAGACCGATAAACTCATCTTT. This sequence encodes CAASITGGHQTDKLIF.

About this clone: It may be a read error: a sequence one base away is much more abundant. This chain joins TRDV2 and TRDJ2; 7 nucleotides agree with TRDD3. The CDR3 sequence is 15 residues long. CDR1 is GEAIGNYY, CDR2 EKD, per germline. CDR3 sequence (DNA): TGTGCCTGTGACACTGGGGGAGCTTTGACAGCACAACACTTCTTT. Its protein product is CACDTGGALTAQHFF.